The TCR beta chain under discussion was sequenced for a study of blood T cell repertoires in COVID-19. The CDR3 spans 15 residues. V lost 6 bases, J lost 8 bases, and 19 bases lay in between. Looked up from germline, CDR1 is LGHDT and CDR2 is YNNKEL (reference sequence). This clone was found once. Sequenced by immunoSEQ multiplex PCR; TCRdb stores in-frame clones only, minus some. The sample has some 530,000 clones, approximately 83% seen once. The chain carries TRBV3-1 (or the pseudogene TRBV3-2) and TRBJ1-4, with D unresolved. Material for sequencing was peripheral blood. The TCR originated in a human donor in a cohort sampled during active COVID-19. The CDR3 region is CASSLTATTGEKLFF. For the CDR3, the DNA is TGTGCCAGCAGTCTTACGGCCACCACGGGGGAAAAACTGTTTTTT.